This paragraph covers one TCR beta chain sequence. This clonotype was picked up a small number of times. No cognate antigen has been identified for it. No base quality information exists; no much larger clone differs at one position. This entry comes from a study (dated by TCRdb to about 2016). Libraries were made using RT-PCR. The sequencer listed for this sample is Illumina MiSeq. TCRdb trimmed the raw reads at Q25, called clones with MiXCR and kept productive beta chains. Rows merge per CDR3 protein into single entries with the most common DNA and genes. For this sample there are about 680,000 distinct CDR3 sequences; more than 13% appear just once. Of the sample, around 3.3% falls within the top ten clones. From its cysteine to its phenylalanine, the CDR3 spans 15 amino acids. Just CDR3 DNA is preserved here, 45 bases in frame from base 1. V ends up 0 bases short and J 4 bases short, with an unmatched junction base count of 3.

Input material: memory CD4+ T cells from blood. The TCR sequence derives from a female donor in good health, serving as a healthy control. The chain joins TRBV12-3 or TRBV12-4 to TRBJ2-1; 7 nucleotides in the junction match TRBD2. The CDR3 sequence is CASSLAGRNYNEQFF. The nucleotide sequence is TGTGCCAGCAGTTTAGCCGGGAGGAATTACAATGAGCAGTTCTTC.